This T cell receptor beta chain was obtained from a study of cytomegalovirus exposure and HLA in healthy donors. Study-level background: Earlier, 100 million or so unique TCR beta sequences were recovered from 170 million or so T cells by an analysis. Broader study findings: Among the sequence variants, a highly shared cluster was likely an artifact of sequencing.

The PCR used 60 Vbeta and 13 Jbeta primers. TCRdb's copy holds only in-frame clones and misses some; the assay was immunoSEQ multiplex PCR. The sample has about 120,000 clones, 50% to 80% seen once; the top ten hold more than 6.5%. Healthy bone marrow donors formed the donor group. This clone was detected once. As yet, its antigen is unknown. This clonotype was sampled from a woman aged 40-49 years in good health and CMV-seropositive. Material: PBMCs.

The CDR3 here is CASGGTPLHF. The CDR3 coding sequence is TGTGCCAGCGGAGGGACACCCCTCCACTTT. The rearrangement links TRBV19 to TRBJ1-6; D remains ambiguous. The ends were cut back, 9 bases at V and 11 bases at J, with 8 bases in the middle. This CDR3 has 10 amino acids. CDR1 and CDR2 (germline): LNHDA, SQIVND (reference sequence).